This TCR beta chain was sequenced in a study of T cells in Graves' hyperthyroidism and ophthalmopathy (dated by TCRdb to about 2019). Notes on the research overall: Peripheral blood samples were taken at initial diagnosis, before any treatment was given. TCR V-J signatures able to tell the groups apart were searched for in a discovery cohort of some 97 patients, of whom roughly 42 had Graves' ophthalmopathy and 55 to 60 had stable Graves' hyperthyroidism. Whether ophthalmopathy could be predicted prospectively was tested in an independent validation cohort made up of under 20 hyperthyroidism patients plus 17 patients who later progressed to ophthalmopathy. The approximately 98 discovery patients were randomly divided into training and test sets at a 7:3 ratio. In about 6 Graves' hyperthyroidism patients, the study also compared T-cell repertoires from thyroid tissue with T-cell repertoires from blood. After blood sampling, hyperthyroidism patients were treated with methimazole at a starting dose of 30 mg daily, and ophthalmopathy patients were treated with high-dose intravenous methylprednisolone. According to the paper, TCR Vbeta CDR3 sequencing was carried out on about 140 peripheral blood samples, which came from under 50 ophthalmopathy, fewer than 80 hyperthyroidism and approximately 17 progressor patients. Here is what the overall study found, with its caveats: Sample size was not statistically predetermined, and investigators were not blinded to group allocation. In validation, the model predicted progression to ophthalmopathy with approximately 70% sensitivity and 72% to 85% specificity, a median of about six months before onset. Blood samples also contained most of the expanded thyroid clonotypes (frequency above 0.001), which suggests that blood repertoires may reflect thyroid immune responses. Ophthalmopathy was separated from stable hyperthyroidism by a 13 V-J signature model, with over 85% sensitivity and approximately 81% specificity obtained in cross-validation and 80%/75% obtained in testing.

Amplification of TCR beta CDR3 regions was carried out from RNA transcripts. For the first round of RT-PCR on the TCR CDR3, the HTBI primer set was used together with the Qiagen OneStep RT-PCR kit. Libraries were constructed in a second round of multiplex PCR, after which size selection and purification were carried out. Paired-end sequencing of the libraries was performed with 100 bp reads on an Illumina HiSeq2000. The authors processed their data as follows. SOAPnuke was used to process the raw data, throwing out any read that contained adapters or uncalled bases, had a mean Phred below 15, or lacked an exact constant-primer or identifier match. High-quality paired reads were merged with COPE v1.2.5, and unique nucleotide sequences were defined as clonotypes. Clonotypes were aligned to IMGT TRBV, TRBD and TRBJ reference segments using MiTCR v1.1. The analysis was restricted to V-J combinations with a frequency above 0.0001, which together covered about 99% of the repertoires. A TCS score was defined as the ratio between F50 (clonal expansion) and ExV (chaos), using BLOSUM62-based TCRdist between CDR3 peptides within each V-J. Welch's t-statistics and random forest reduced 500 to 550 V-J features to about 12, which were used in a naive Bayes classifier (R e1071). The raw public data were reprocessed by TCRdb itself: fastp quality trimming at Q25, MiXCR clonotype calling, in-frame beta chains only. Identical CDR3 protein sequences are pooled into one entry, listed with their most common genes and DNA. What appears here as the V and J calls and clone size reflects TCRdb's work, not the paper's. Across this sample there are nearly 600,000 distinct CDR3 sequences, with approximately 15% seen only once. Of the sample, 5% to 7% falls within the top ten clones.

Cut back by 6 bases and 11 bases, the V and J ends lie 16 bases apart. From a lookup of the germline V gene, CDR1 and CDR2 are MDHEN and SYDVKM. The CDR3 spans 12 residues, from the cysteine through the phenylalanine. Only CDR3 DNA remains: 36 bases, in frame from the first base. Hyperthyroidism patients were newly diagnosed, had a disease duration of under 2 months, and were aged 18 to 65 years. The study excluded patients with uncontrolled infections, other autoimmune diseases, pregnancy or lactation. Clinical symptoms, serum thyroxine and TRAb, thyroid ultrasound, and orbital computed tomography formed the basis for the diagnoses. Blood from progressor patients was drawn when they were first diagnosed with hyperthyroidism, before any ophthalmopathy symptoms appeared. PBMCs were separated from approximately 9.9 ml of fresh peripheral blood using Ficoll-Paque density gradient centrifugation. Progressor patients were first diagnosed with Graves' hyperthyroidism and then developed ophthalmopathy during follow-up. Total RNA was extracted with Trizol reagent, and quality was checked on an Agilent 2100 Bioanalyzer.

This clonotype has just a few counts. Its antigen remains unidentified. There are no base qualities to consult, and no much larger clone falls within one base. The rearranged chain carries TRBV28 and TRBJ1-1; D gene: possibly TRBD1, on 5 matching bases. The receptor's source is a woman aged 25-40 years with Graves' hyperthyroidism that later progressed to Graves' ophthalmopathy. The sample consisted of blood. For the CDR3, the sequence is CASRGPGSRAFF. The nucleotide sequence is given as TGTGCCAGCAGGGGCCCAGGGTCGAGGGCTTTCTTT.